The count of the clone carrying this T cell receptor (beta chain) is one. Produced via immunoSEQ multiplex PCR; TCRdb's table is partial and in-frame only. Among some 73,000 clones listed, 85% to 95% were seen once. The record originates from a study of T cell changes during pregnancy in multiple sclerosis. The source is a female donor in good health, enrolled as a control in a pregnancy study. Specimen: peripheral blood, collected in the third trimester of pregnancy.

The CDR3 region has the DNA TGTGCCAGCACCCCAGACAGTCTCCAAGAGACCCAGTACTTC. It encodes CASTPDSLQETQYF. This chain uses TRBV6-5 with TRBJ2-5, with D possibly being TRBD1 (5 bases). CDR1 is MNHEY and CDR2 is SVGAGI in the germline V gene. CDR3 size: 14 residues. The V end lost 7 bases, the J end lost 1 base, and 13 bases lay between the germline ends.